Included here is one T cell receptor beta chain sequence, with context. Authors' methods: The assay estimated nucleated cells by amplifying reference gene primers. The repertoire was sequenced with immunoSEQ multiplex PCR; TCRdb's copy has only in-frame clones and lacks some. The D gene and trimming were derived from the DNA, and the V and J assignments and clone size from that table. The table records some 250,000 clones, around 86% of them present only once. These data are taken from a study of blood T cell repertoires in COVID-19. V lost 7 bases to trimming and J lost 2 bases, with 13 bases between them. The CDR3 covers 14 residues. Germline CDR1 and CDR2: MNHEY and SMNVEV (reference sequence).

The sample comprised peripheral blood. This clonotype was sampled from a woman between 25 and 40 years old who had recovered from COVID-19. The chain employs TRBV27 and TRBJ2-3; D possibly corresponds to TRBD2 (6 bases). CDR3 sequence: CASKGGGLTDTQYF. The CDR3 bases are TGTGCCAGCAAAGGAGGAGGGCTCACAGATACGCAGTATTTT.